This T cell receptor (beta chain) was identified in a study of shared clonotypes between healthy human individuals. The assay was carried out at the deep level. Produced via immunoSEQ multiplex PCR; TCRdb's table is partial and in-frame only. The table includes 800,000 to 1,200,000 clones, 75% to 80% detected once. This CDR3 spans 15 amino acids. Losses at the gene ends were 1 base for V and 4 bases for J; bases not matched to a gene: 4. Germline V gives CDR1 KGHSH, CDR2 LQKENI. Sequencing used memory CD4+ T cells from PBMCs. The subset: CD45RA-negative fraction. This sequence originates from a man aged 18 to 29 in good health. Some clones in this sample may be carry-over from other donors' samples. V gene TRBV18 combines with J gene TRBJ2-5; 9 nucleotides line up with TRBD1. This chain's CDR3 is CASSPLRQGGETQYF. The CDR3 DNA follows: TGTGCCAGCTCACCACTGAGACAGGGGGGAGAGACCCAGTACTTC.